The 18 T cell receptor beta chains listed next were all sequenced from one sample in a study of T cells in women clearing cervical HPV infection. Data came from immunoSEQ multiplex PCR; TCRdb stores just in-frame clones and leaves some out. This specimen shows about 16,000 clones; the ten leading clones hold roughly a tenth. The sample was blood buffy coat. These receptors all come from a woman between 18 and 75 years old with a cervical HPV16 infection that either progressed to CIN3+ or cleared (not recorded which).

As to this clone: From the germline J gene comes the end of the CDR3, since the read stops 3 residues before it. The chain carries TRBV19 and TRBJ1-5; D is unclear. The length of the CDR3 is 15 residues. Looked up from germline, CDR1 is LNHDA and CDR2 is SQIVND (reference sequence). The ends were cut back, 7 bases at V and 0 bases at J, with 13 bases in the middle. The CDR3 here is CASTGQADSNQPQHF. The DNA read from the CDR3 is TGTGCCAGTACCGGTCAGGCCGATAGCAATCAGCCC.

This clone is classed as medium-sized by frequency. The missing CDR3 end, 3 residues past where the read stops, is filled in from the germline J gene. The chain combines TRBV7-2 with TRBJ2-7, with D hard to call. The V end lost 5 bases, the J end lost 2 bases, and 16 bases lay between the germline ends. The CDR3 has 15 residues. Germline CDR1 is SGHTA and CDR2 is FQGNSA. The covered CDR3 bases are TGTGCCAGCAGCAAAGGCGTTACAGCCACCTACGAG. This translates into CASSKGVTATYE. In full, the CDR3 is CASSKGVTATYEQYF.

A word on this clone: The read ends 3 residues shy of where the CDR3 ends; the end is completed using the germline J gene. This chain connects TRBV27 to TRBJ2-3; TRBD1 matches at 7 bases. Germline V gene data show CDR1 as MNHEY and CDR2 as SMNVEV (reference sequence). J lost 5 bases, V lost 7 bases, and 6 bases had no gene match. CDR3 size: 13 residues. The CDR3 loop is CASKTGNGDTQYF. Incomplete CDR3 DNA: TGTGCCAGCAAGACAGGGAATGGAGATACG.

For this clone: With the read ending 3 residues before the CDR3 end, the germline J gene is used to fill in that end. The chain combines TRBV7-2 with TRBJ1-2; D gene uncertain. CDR1 is SGHTA and CDR2 is FQGNSA in the germline V gene. The CDR3 is 15 residues long. The CDR3 bases that were read are TGTGCCAGCAGCTTAGTACAGTTAAGCTCCTACGAC. It specifies CASSLVQLSSYD. The full CDR3 protein reads CASSLVQLSSYDYTF.

With regard to this clone: The read comes to an end 3 residues before the CDR3 does, leaving the germline J gene to fill in the end. J is TRBJ1-2 and V is TRBV30; TRBD1 is a possible D gene (5 bases). The germline CDR1 and CDR2 sequences are GTSNPN and SVGIG (reference sequence). CDR3 length: 17 amino acids. Here the CDR3 reads CAWNSSGTFPLSYDYTF. The covered CDR3 bases are TGTGCCTGGAATTCTAGCGGGACTTTTCCCCTCTCCTACGAC.

On this clone: The sequenced fragment ends 3 residues before the CDR3 boundary, so the rest is inferred from the germline J gene. The gene calls are TRBV6-2 or TRBV6-3 and TRBJ1-1; 10 bases are a match to TRBD1. The CDR3 has 16 residues. The junction had 7 bases not matched to a gene; V was cut back by 2 bases and J by 4 bases. The germline V gene has CDR1 MNHEY and CDR2 SVGEGT. CDR3 loop: CASSYLWDRGFTEAFF. The part of the CDR3 DNA that was read is TGTGCCAGCAGTTACCTCTGGGACAGGGGTTTCACTGAA.

About this clone itself: The sequence runs out 3 residues before the end of the CDR3; the remainder is reconstructed from the germline J gene. The chain joins TRBV6-2 or TRBV6-3 to TRBJ1-2; 10 bases align to TRBD1. CDR3 length: 17 residues. The germline V gene has CDR1 MNHEY and CDR2 SVGEGT. The sequenced part of the CDR3 DNA is TGTGCCAGCCTTGACAGGGGGCTAGCGGGGAACTCCTACGAC. It specifies CASLDRGLAGNSYD. The complete CDR3 sequence is CASLDRGLAGNSYDYTF.

A remark on this clone: Read sequence stops 3 residues before the CDR3 end, and the germline J gene provides the missing end. The chain employs TRBV5-1 and TRBJ2-7; the match to TRBD2 covers 8 bases. The CDR3 runs to 17 residues. J gave up 2 bases and V 1 base, and 11 bases lay outside the gene matches. Looked up from germline, CDR1 is SGHRS and CDR2 is YFSETQ. The CDR3 here is CASSLIVTGGRPYEQYF. The part of the CDR3 DNA that was read is TGCGCCAGCAGCTTGATCGTAACGGGGGGGCGCCCCTACGAG. The variable domain in full, completed from reference TRBV5-1 and TRBJ2-7, reads KAGVTQTPRYLIKTRGQQVTLSCSPISGHRSVSWYQQTPGQGLQFLFEYFSETQRNKGNFPGRFSGRQFSNSRSEMNVSTLELGDSALYLCASSLIVTGGRPYEQYFGPGTRLTVT.

Concerning this clone itself: The read halts 3 residues ahead of the CDR3 end, with the missing end drawn from the germline J gene. The V and J genes are TRBV6-2 or TRBV6-3 and TRBJ2-7; 7 bases are a match to TRBD2. CDR1 is MNHEY and CDR2 is SVGEGT in the germline V gene. The V gene end was trimmed by 2 bases and the J gene end by 6 bases; junction bases not matched to a gene: 10. The CDR3 runs 15 residues. CDR3 amino acids: CASSYIAGHGSEQYF. The CDR3 DNA, read in part, is TGTGCCAGCAGTTACATAGCGGGCCACGGGAGCGAG.

Concerning this clone: At one boundary the junction diverges from the germline segment, which might be a read error. With the read ending 3 residues before the CDR3 end, the germline J gene is used to fill in that end. The chain carries TRBV4-2 and TRBJ2-3; 7 bases match TRBD1. The CDR3 totals 16 residues. Germline CDR1 LGHNA, CDR2 YNFKEQ. CDR3 sequence: CASSQAATGFTDTQYF. The sequenced part of the CDR3 DNA is TGCGCCAGCAGCCAAGCCGCGACAGGGTTCACAGATACG.

As for this clone: The CDR3 end is not reached by the read, which stops 3 residues before it; the germline J gene fills it in. The J gene is TRBJ2-7, the V gene TRBV20-1; maybe TRBD1 (5 bases). Trimming shortened V by 0 bases and J by 3 bases, and 15 bases separated the two germline ends. Germline V gene lookup returns CDR1 DFQATT and CDR2 SNEGSKA (reference sequence). The CDR3 totals 15 residues. The CDR3 sequence: CSARDQRTGIYEQYF. Partial CDR3 DNA: TGCAGTGCTAGAGATCAGAGAACAGGCATCTACGAG.

In regard to this clone: The read finishes 3 residues shy of the CDR3 end, and the germline J gene is used to complete it. The genes are TRBV18 and TRBJ1-2, with a possible D match to TRBD1 (5 bases). The CDR3 spans 14 residues. Germline loops: CDR1 KGHSH, CDR2 LQKENI. The CDR3 spells CASSPGTTSYDYTF. The DNA read from the CDR3 is TGTGCCAGCTCTCCCGGGACTACCTCCTACGAC.

A note on this clone: The CDR3 end falls 3 residues outside the read, so it is completed with the germline J gene. The genes are TRBV7-8 and TRBJ1-5, with TRBD1 identical over 9 bases. CDR1 and CDR2 from the germline V gene are SGHVS and FQNEAQ. The CDR3 totals 16 residues. The V segment lost 1 base and the J segment 6 bases; nucleotides outside the gene matches: 7. CDR3 loop: CASSLDGTGGGQPQHF. The sequenced CDR3 bases are TGTGCCAGCAGCTTAGATGGAACAGGGGGCGGTCAGCCC.

Concerning this clone itself: Coverage ceases 3 residues before the CDR3 finishes, and the germline J gene fills in the end. The chain links TRBV7-9 to TRBJ1-2; D unclear. CDR3 length: 13 residues. The V gene's germline CDR1 is SEHNR and CDR2 FQNEAQ (reference sequence). Incomplete CDR3 DNA: TGTGCCAGCAGCCAAGGACTAGCCTACGAC. Amino acids: CASSQGLAYD. The CDR3 in full is CASSQGLAYDYTF.

About this clone itself: With the read ending 3 residues before the CDR3 end, the germline J gene is used to fill in that end. The J gene is TRBJ1-2, the V gene TRBV20-1; 7 positions agree with TRBD1. Germline-derived CDR1 and CDR2 are DFQATT and SNEGSKA (reference sequence). The CDR3 spans 12 residues. The covered CDR3 bases are TGCAGTGCCACCAAGGGGGCGAACGGC. Its translation: CSATKGANG. The CDR3 reads in full as CSATKGANGYTF.

Turning to this clone: The read falls 3 residues short of the CDR3 end, and the missing part is taken from the germline J gene. The V and J genes are TRBV7-8 and TRBJ2-1; weak D call: TRBD1 (6 bases). The germline V and J ends were trimmed by 4 bases and 4 bases, with 14 bases remaining between them. This CDR3 spans 15 amino acids. Germline CDR1 and CDR2: SGHVS and FQNEAQ. CDR3 bases read: TGTGCCAGCAGCTCTTCGACAGGAATTTACAATGAG. Translation gives CASSSSTGIYNE. The whole CDR3 reads CASSSSTGIYNEQFF.

To note about this clone: The read terminates 3 residues before the CDR3 end, so the remaining end is supplied by the germline J gene. V gene TRBV18 combines with J gene TRBJ2-7, with 9 nucleotides matching TRBD2. CDR1 is KGHSH and CDR2 is LQKENI in the germline V gene. The CDR3 is made up of 14 amino acids. Losses at the gene ends were 2 bases for V and 3 bases for J; bases not matched to a gene: 2. The covered CDR3 bases are TGTGCCAGCTCACCAGCGACTAGCGGCTACGAG. Amino acids: CASSPATSGYE. The CDR3 in full is CASSPATSGYEQYF.

Of note for this clone: The observed sequence ends 3 residues before the CDR3 terminus, with the missing tail filled in from the germline J gene. The genes are TRBV5-1 and TRBJ2-7; TRBD2 matches 8 bases. In germline, CDR1 is SGHRS, CDR2 YFSETQ. There are 14 residues in the CDR3. Germline trimming cut 0 bases from V and 6 bases from J; bases unmatched to any gene: 5. The CDR3 loop reads CASSLDREGVEQYF. CDR3 DNA (partial): TGCGCCAGCAGCTTGGATCGGGAGGGGGTCGAG.